This T cell receptor (beta chain) was obtained from a study of OX40 agonist ivuxolimab in advanced cancers. Trimming cost V 4 bases and J 0 bases, with 12 bases left between them. CDR3 length: 15 residues. Germline V gene sequence: CDR1 LNHDA, CDR2 SQIVND (reference sequence). TCRdb's copy holds only in-frame clones and misses some; the assay was immunoSEQ multiplex PCR. The table records 150,000 to 180,000 clones, roughly 94% of them present only once. Material: CD4+ or CD8+ T cells sorted from blood, obtained in a trial of the OX40 agonist ivuxolimab. The J gene is TRBJ1-2, the V gene TRBV19, with D possibly being TRBD1 (5 bases). The receptor was isolated from an adult with an advanced solid tumor such as melanoma, head and neck, liver or kidney cancer. The CDR3 DNA reads TGTGCCAGTAGTACCCAGGGAGGTTCTAACTATGGCTACACCTTC. It codes for CASSTQGGSNYGYTF.